What follows are 28 T cell receptor beta chains derived from one specimen sequenced in a study of T cell repertoires in cytomegalovirus infection. TCRdb redid the calling of the reads with MiXCR, one entry per CDR3 protein. Of 80,000 or so distinct CDR3 sequences listed, under 30% are singletons. No cognate antigen is known for these TCRs. The input for sequencing was CD8+ T cells from cultured PBMCs, taken from culture after CMV antigen stimulation. Source of these receptors: a human donor in good health (CMV status not recorded). Some clones in this sample may be carry-over from other donors' samples.

In its sample, this clonotype was seen many times. The chain carries TRBV7-3 and TRBJ1-1; the match to TRBD1 covers 8 bases. The trim removed 2 bases at V and 4 bases at J, leaving 3 bases unmatched. CDR1 is SGHTA and CDR2 is FQGTGA in the germline V gene. The CDR3 sequence is 14 residues long. This chain's CDR3 is CASSLDRGSTEAFF. The DNA of the CDR3 is TGTGCCAGCAGCTTAGACAGGGGAAGCACTGAAGCTTTCTTT.

This clonotype was seen more than once but under ten times. The chain uses TRBV4-2 and TRBJ2-5; weak D call: TRBD2 (5 bases). The V and J ends lost 4 bases and 5 bases respectively, with 11 bases between them. Germline lookup yields CDR1 LGHNA and CDR2 YNFKEQ. The CDR3 spans 13 residues. CDR3 sequence (DNA): TGTGCCAGCAGCCCCGACTATTGGGAGACCCAGTACTTC. Its protein is CASSPDYWETQYF.

The chain has TRBV5-1 and TRBJ1-3; D not certain. There are 11 residues in the CDR3. Trimming left V 6 bases short and J 2 bases short, with 3 bases between. Per the germline V gene, CDR1 is SGHRS and CDR2 is YFSETQ. The CDR3: CASTAGNTIYF. CDR3 DNA sequence: TGCGCCAGCACCGCTGGAAACACCATATATTTT.

V gene TRBV20-1 combines with J gene TRBJ2-7, with D possibly being TRBD1 (6 bases). CDR3 length equals 14 residues. V gave up 1 base and J gave up 2 bases, with 12 bases separating them. Germline lookup yields CDR1 DFQATT and CDR2 SNEGSKA (reference sequence). The CDR3: CSARGPGDAYEQYF. The CDR3 bases are TGCAGTGCTAGAGGGCCAGGGGATGCCTACGAGCAGTACTTC.

The chain uses TRBV6-5 and TRBJ1-2, with 7 bases fitting TRBD1. Germline trimming cut 7 bases from V and 1 base from J; bases unmatched to any gene: 9. Germline V lookup: CDR1 MNHEY, CDR2 SVGAGI. The CDR3 sequence is 15 residues long. In nucleotides, the CDR3 is TGTGCCAGCACCCTAACGACAGGGCATAACTATGGCTACACCTTC. The encoded protein is CASTLTTGHNYGYTF.

In DNA, the CDR3 is TGTGCCAGCAGCCAAGTAAGCCCCGGGACAGCTGCCTACGAGCAGTACTTC. This gives the protein CASSQVSPGTAAYEQYF. This chain links TRBV4-2 with TRBJ2-7; 7 positions agree with TRBD1. The CDR3 is 17 residues long. Germline-derived CDR1 and CDR2 are LGHNA and YNFKEQ. V was pared by 1 base and J by 2 bases, with 11 bases of the junction left unmatched.

In this sample, this clonotype turned up a few times. This chain joins TRBV6-6 and TRBJ1-5; D call uncertain. The germline V and J ends were trimmed by 1 base and 0 bases, with 10 bases remaining between them. Germline CDR1 reads MNHNY; CDR2 reads SVGAGI (reference sequence). The CDR3 totals 16 residues. This CDR3 reads CASSYLRPNSNQPQHF. The CDR3 nucleotides read TGTGCCAGCAGTTACTTGAGACCGAATAGCAATCAGCCCCAGCATTTT.

This chain connects TRBV7-9 to TRBJ2-7; D call uncertain. CDR3 length equals 14 residues. Germline CDR1 reads SEHNR; CDR2 reads FQNEAQ (reference sequence). V was shortened by 4 bases and J by 3 bases, with 13 bases between the two germline ends. This CDR3 reads CASSSEPAVYEQYF. The CDR3 DNA sequence: TGTGCCAGCAGCTCGGAGCCCGCGGTCTACGAGCAGTACTTC.

This chain links TRBV3-1 with TRBJ1-1, with D perhaps TRBD1 (5 bases). CDR3 size: 15 residues. Trimming shortened V by 0 bases and J by 9 bases, and 17 bases separated the two germline ends. The germline gives CDR1 LGHDT, CDR2 YNNKEL (reference sequence). CDR3 sequence (DNA): TGTGCCAGCAGCCAAGATTTGGACACCATGGCGAAAGCTTTCTTT. Its protein is CASSQDLDTMAKAFF.

This clonotype was detected many times. The chain has TRBV20-1 and TRBJ2-5, with 11 nucleotides matching TRBD2. V dropped 0 bases and J dropped 4; count of bases not matched to a gene: 10. The germline V gene has CDR1 DFQATT and CDR2 SNEGSKA (reference sequence). CDR3 size: 17 residues. The CDR3 reads CSARDILAGVITETQYF. The DNA of the CDR3 is TGCAGTGCTAGAGACATACTAGCGGGAGTGATAACAGAGACCCAGTACTTC.

This clonotype was found a few times. The V gene is TRBV6-5, the J gene TRBJ2-2; 9 bases are shared with TRBD1. The CDR3 spans 14 residues. In germline, CDR1 is MNHEY, CDR2 SVGAGI. V shed 6 bases and J 9 bases; nucleotides not matched to a gene: 8. The CDR3 reads CASSTGQGKWELFF. DNA for the CDR3: TGTGCCAGCAGCACGGGACAGGGCAAATGGGAGCTGTTTTTT.

This clonotype appeared many times. This chain connects TRBV7-9 to TRBJ1-4; 8 positions agree with TRBD1. Germline lookup yields CDR1 SEHNR and CDR2 FQNEAQ (reference sequence). The CDR3 spans 20 residues. Germline trimming cut 5 bases from V and 0 bases from J; bases unmatched to any gene: 17. CDR3 nucleotides: TGTGCCAGCAGCCACGACCTAACAGGGGGTGTGAGTCCAACTAATGAAAAACTGTTTTTT. This gives the protein CASSHDLTGGVSPTNEKLFF.

There are many counts of this clonotype. This chain connects TRBV7-6 to TRBJ2-3; TRBD2 aligns across 7 bases. V shed 3 bases, J shed 0 bases, and the junction held 15 bases outside the gene matches. Germline-derived CDR1 and CDR2 are SGHVS and FNYEAQ. This CDR3 is 19 amino acids long. CDR3 sequence: CASSFTGRGSTSSTDTQYF. The CDR3 nucleotides are TGTGCCAGCAGCTTTACGGGGCGCGGGAGTACGAGTAGCACAGATACGCAGTATTTT.

This clonotype was seen repeatedly, ten times or more. The chain combines TRBV7-6 with TRBJ1-1, with 8 bases fitting TRBD1. J lost 5 bases, V lost 2 bases, and 13 bases had no gene match. The CDR3 runs 17 residues. Germline lookup yields CDR1 SGHVS and CDR2 FNYEAQ. The CDR3 nucleotides are TGTGCCAGCAGCTTACCCCTACCCTGGACAGGGCGGACTGAAGCTTTCTTT. This translates into CASSLPLPWTGRTEAFF.

This clonotype was recorded at least ten times. The chain carries TRBV4-1 and TRBJ2-3; D is perhaps TRBD1 (6 bases). The CDR3 covers 17 residues. Trimming removed 0 bases from V and 1 base from J, with 14 bases in between. The V gene's germline CDR1 is MGHRA and CDR2 YSYEKL. CDR3 amino acids: CASSQDETGMGTDTQYF. In DNA, the CDR3 is TGCGCCAGCAGCCAAGATGAAACAGGGATGGGCACAGATACGCAGTATTTT.

This clonotype was seen more than once but under ten times. The chain links TRBV20-1 to TRBJ2-4, with TRBD2 matching over 9 bases. There are 16 residues in the CDR3. Trimming cost V 0 bases and J 5 bases; bases outside gene matches: 8. The germline CDR1 and CDR2 sequences are DFQATT and SNEGSKA (reference sequence). CDR3 residues: CSARDQASGKENIQYF. CDR3 DNA: TGCAGTGCTAGAGATCAGGCTAGCGGGAAAGAAAACATTCAGTACTTC.

For this clonotype: A clone one base away is much larger, so this may be a read error. The DNA of the CDR3 is TGTGCCAGCAGTTACGACAACTCTGGGGCCAGCGTCCTGACTTTC. Translation gives CASSYDNSGASVLTF. The V call is TRBV6-2 or TRBV6-3, the J call TRBJ2-6, with D possibly TRBD1 on 5 matching bases. The CDR3 is 15 residues long. The germline V gene has CDR1 MNHEY and CDR2 SVGEGT.

By frequency in the sample, this clonotype is medium-sized. This sequence joins TRBV7-6 and TRBJ2-6; 8 bases fit TRBD2. The CDR3 sequence is 18 residues long. The V and J ends lost 4 bases and 0 bases, in that order; junction bases with no gene match: 8. Germline CDR1 reads SGHVS; CDR2 reads FNYEAQ. The CDR3 DNA sequence: TGTGCCAGCAGCTCAAATAGCGGGATGCTCTCTGGGGCCAACGTCCTGACTTTC. Its translation: CASSSNSGMLSGANVLTF.

This sequence joins TRBV18 and TRBJ2-1; D might be TRBD2 (5 bases). Trimming removed 1 base at V and 8 bases at J, with 21 bases between. CDR3 length equals 17 residues. In germline, CDR1 is KGHSH, CDR2 LQKENI. In DNA, the CDR3 is TGTGCCAGCTCACCACTCGGGCCTTCTAGTATTAGCGATGAGCAGTTCTTC. Translating it yields CASSPLGPSSISDEQFF.

There are many counts of this clonotype. This rearrangement joins TRBV7-9 to TRBJ2-1, with D uncertain. CDR1 and CDR2 from the germline V gene are SEHNR and FQNEAQ (reference sequence). CDR3 length: 12 amino acids. With 7 bases removed from V and 4 bases from J, the gap between germline ends came to 8 bases. The DNA for the CDR3 is TGTGCCAGCATCAATAAATACAATGAGCAGTTCTTC. Residues: CASINKYNEQFF.

This clonotype has just a few counts. CDR3 coding DNA: TGTGCCAGCAGCCTAGGGGACCGCAGCACAGATACGCAGTATTTT. Translating it yields CASSLGDRSTDTQYF. V gene TRBV12-3 or TRBV12-4 combines with J gene TRBJ2-3; D tentatively fits TRBD1 or TRBD2 (5 bases each). Trimming removed 6 bases from V and 0 bases from J, with 13 bases in between. The CDR3 is 15 residues long.

This clonotype came up many times. V usage is TRBV7-6 and J usage is TRBJ2-2; D unresolved. Trimming took off 0 bases at V and 0 bases at J, with 5 bases between the two ends. Germline CDR1 is SGHVS and CDR2 is FNYEAQ. The CDR3 length is 15 residues. The chain's CDR3 is CASSLAESNTGELFF. The CDR3 DNA sequence: TGTGCCAGCAGCTTAGCAGAGTCGAACACCGGGGAGCTGTTTTTT.

This clonotype was detected a few times. The chain links TRBV4-1 to TRBJ1-4; weak D call: TRBD1 (6 bases). Trimming shortened V by 4 bases and J by 2 bases, and 14 bases separated the two germline ends. Germline V gene data show CDR1 as MGHRA and CDR2 as YSYEKL. The CDR3 totals 16 residues. CDR3 protein: CASSRGTGITNEKLFF. The DNA of the CDR3 is TGCGCCAGCAGCCGGGGAACAGGGATCACTAATGAAAAACTGTTTTTT.

This clonotype came up many times. The J gene is TRBJ2-1, the V gene TRBV7-9, with 14 bases lining up with TRBD2. The V segment lost 5 bases and the J segment 8 bases; nucleotides outside the gene matches: 8. CDR1 SEHNR and CDR2 FQNEAQ come from the germline V gene (reference sequence). The CDR3 length is 16 residues. The CDR3 sequence: CASSPRTSGGLDEQFF. CDR3 sequence (DNA): TGTGCCAGCAGCCCCCGGACTAGCGGGGGGTTGGATGAGCAGTTCTTC.

This chain links TRBV25-1 with TRBJ2-1, with a weak D call TRBD1 (6 bases). V was pared by 0 bases and J by 5 bases, with 14 bases between. CDR3 length: 16 residues. Germline V gene data show CDR1 as MGHDK and CDR2 as SYGVNS. The CDR3 loop is CASSEYLDSLNNEQFF. CDR3 sequence (DNA): TGTGCCAGCAGTGAATATCTGGACAGTCTCAACAATGAGCAGTTCTTC.

The sample holds a few counts of this clonotype. The chain carries TRBV7-9 and TRBJ1-2, with 9 nucleotides matching TRBD1. V dropped 6 bases and J dropped 4; count of bases not matched to a gene: 12. CDR3 length: 16 amino acids. Germline CDR1 reads SEHNR; CDR2 reads FQNEAQ (reference sequence). CDR3 sequence reads: CASRGGQGGFSYGYTF. The CDR3 DNA reads TGTGCCAGCAGGGGGGGACAGGGCGGCTTTAGCTATGGCTACACCTTC. Drawing the rest from reference TRBV7-9 and TRBJ1-2, the complete variable domain is DTGVSQNPRHKITKRGQNVTFRCDPISEHNRLYWYRQTLGQGPEFLTYFQNEAQLEKSRLLSDRFSAERPKGSFSTLEIQRTEQGDSAMYLCASRGGQGGFSYGYTFGSGTRLTVV.

This clonotype has at least ten counts. The gene calls are TRBV6-5 and TRBJ2-4; 13 bases are shared with TRBD2. Germline V CDR1 and CDR2: MNHEY, SVGAGI. V trimming: 6 bases; J trimming: 3 bases; junction bases outside the gene matches: 8. The CDR3 length is 17 residues. The CDR3 coding sequence is TGTGCCAGCAGACGGACTAGCGGGAGTGTGAACAAAAACATTCAGTACTTC. Protein product: CASRRTSGSVNKNIQYF.

The chain employs TRBV6-1 and TRBJ1-1, with 8 bases that match TRBD1. The germline V gene encodes CDR1 MNHNS and CDR2 SASEGT. V dropped 6 bases and J dropped 4; count of bases not matched to a gene: 7. The CDR3 loop spans 14 amino acids. The DNA of the CDR3 is TGTGCCAGCAGCTACAGGGGGACTGCCACTGAAGCTTTCTTT. It yields the protein CASSYRGTATEAFF.